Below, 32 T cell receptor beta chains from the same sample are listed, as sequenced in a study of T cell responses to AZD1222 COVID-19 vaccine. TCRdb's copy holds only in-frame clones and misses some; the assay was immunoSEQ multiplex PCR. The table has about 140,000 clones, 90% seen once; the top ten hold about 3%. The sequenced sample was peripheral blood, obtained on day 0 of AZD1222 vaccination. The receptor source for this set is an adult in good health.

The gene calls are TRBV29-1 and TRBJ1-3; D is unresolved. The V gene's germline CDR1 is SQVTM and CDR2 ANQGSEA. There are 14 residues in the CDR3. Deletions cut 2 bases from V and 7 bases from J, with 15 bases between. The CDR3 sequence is CSVESAVTGNTIYF. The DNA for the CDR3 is TGCAGCGTTGAATCGGCAGTGACGGGGAACACCATATATTTT.

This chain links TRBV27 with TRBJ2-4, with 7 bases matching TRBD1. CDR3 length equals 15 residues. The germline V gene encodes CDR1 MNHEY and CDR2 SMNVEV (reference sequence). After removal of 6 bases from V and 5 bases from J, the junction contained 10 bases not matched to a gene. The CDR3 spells CASSRDRGAQNIQYF. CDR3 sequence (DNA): TGTGCCAGCAGCCGGGACAGAGGGGCCCAAAACATTCAGTACTTC.

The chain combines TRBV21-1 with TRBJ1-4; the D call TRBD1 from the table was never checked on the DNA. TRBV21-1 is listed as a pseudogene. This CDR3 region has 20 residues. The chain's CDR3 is CASSKSVRLNEKRIVSKLFF. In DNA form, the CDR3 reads TGTGCCAGCAGCAAGTCCGTCAGGCTTAATGAAAAACGAATTGTGTCCAAACTGTTTTTT.

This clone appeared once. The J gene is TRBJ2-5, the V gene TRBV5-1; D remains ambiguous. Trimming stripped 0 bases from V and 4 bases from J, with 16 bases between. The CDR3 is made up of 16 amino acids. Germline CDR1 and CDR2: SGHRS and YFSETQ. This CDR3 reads CASSLEPSSISETQYF. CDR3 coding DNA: TGCGCCAGCAGCTTGGAACCTAGTTCGATCTCAGAGACCCAGTACTTC.

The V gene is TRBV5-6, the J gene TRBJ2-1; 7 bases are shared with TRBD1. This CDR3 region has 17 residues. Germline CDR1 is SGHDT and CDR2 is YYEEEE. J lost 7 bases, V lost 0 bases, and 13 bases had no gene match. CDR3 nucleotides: TGTGCCAGCAGCTTGGTTAGGGCAGGGGGTTCGTGGAATGAGCAGTTCTTC. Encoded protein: CASSLVRAGGSWNEQFF.

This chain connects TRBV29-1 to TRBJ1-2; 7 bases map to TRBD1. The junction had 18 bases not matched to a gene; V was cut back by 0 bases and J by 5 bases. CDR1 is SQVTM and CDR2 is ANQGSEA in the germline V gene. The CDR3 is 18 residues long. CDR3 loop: CSVEDLLGGGAVRYGYTF. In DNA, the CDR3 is TGCAGCGTTGAAGACCTCCTAGGAGGGGGCGCAGTTAGGTATGGCTACACCTTC.

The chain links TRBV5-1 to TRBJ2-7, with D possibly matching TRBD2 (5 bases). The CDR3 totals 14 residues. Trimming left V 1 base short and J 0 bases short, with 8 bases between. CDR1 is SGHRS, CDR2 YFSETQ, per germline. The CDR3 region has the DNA TGCGCCAGCAGCTTGAGCGGAGCCTCCTACGAGCAGTACTTC. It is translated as CASSLSGASYEQYF. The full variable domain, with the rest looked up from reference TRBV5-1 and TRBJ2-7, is KAGVTQTPRYLIKTRGQQVTLSCSPISGHRSVSWYQQTPGQGLQFLFEYFSETQRNKGNFPGRFSGRQFSNSRSEMNVSTLELGDSALYLCASSLSGASYEQYFGPGTRLTVT.

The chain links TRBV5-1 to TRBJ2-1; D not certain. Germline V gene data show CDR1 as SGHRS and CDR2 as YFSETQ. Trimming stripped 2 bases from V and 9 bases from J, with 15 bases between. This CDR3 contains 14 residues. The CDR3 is CASSLSSPITEQFF. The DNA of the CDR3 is TGCGCCAGCAGCTTAAGCTCGCCTATCACTGAGCAGTTCTTC.

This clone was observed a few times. CDR3 bases: TGTGCCAGCAGGAGGAACGGCGGTGTAGCCTACGAGCAGTACTTC. Amino acids: CASRRNGGVAYEQYF. The gene calls are TRBV6-5 and TRBJ2-7, with D hard to call. In germline, CDR1 is MNHEY, CDR2 SVGAGI. The V end lost 6 bases, the J end lost 2 bases, and 17 bases lay between the germline ends. The CDR3 is 15 amino acids.

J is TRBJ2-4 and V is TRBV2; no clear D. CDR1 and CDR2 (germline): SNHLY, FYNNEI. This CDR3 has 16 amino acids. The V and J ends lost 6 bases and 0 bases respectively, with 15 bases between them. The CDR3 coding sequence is TGTGCCAGCAGCATCCTGCGACTCCTAGCCAAAAACATTCAGTACTTC. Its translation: CASSILRLLAKNIQYF.

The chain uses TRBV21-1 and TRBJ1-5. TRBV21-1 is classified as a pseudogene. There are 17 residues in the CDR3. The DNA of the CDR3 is TGTGCCAGCAGCAAAGAGGGCGGTACGGGCGACAATCAGCCCCAGCATTTT. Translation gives CASSKEGGTGDNQPQHF.

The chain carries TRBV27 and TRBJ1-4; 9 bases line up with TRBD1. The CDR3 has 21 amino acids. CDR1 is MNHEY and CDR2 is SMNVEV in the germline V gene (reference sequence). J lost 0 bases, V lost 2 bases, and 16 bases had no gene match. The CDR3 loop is CASSLMALGTGIPPTNEKLFF. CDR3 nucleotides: TGTGCCAGCAGTTTAATGGCCTTGGGGACAGGGATTCCCCCAACTAATGAAAAACTGTTTTTT.

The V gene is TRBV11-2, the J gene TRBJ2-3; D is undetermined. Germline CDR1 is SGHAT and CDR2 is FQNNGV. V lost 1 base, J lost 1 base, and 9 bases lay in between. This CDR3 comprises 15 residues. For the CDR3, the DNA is TGTGCCAGCAGCTTAGGAGCGCCGCGCACAGATACGCAGTATTTT. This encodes CASSLGAPRTDTQYF.

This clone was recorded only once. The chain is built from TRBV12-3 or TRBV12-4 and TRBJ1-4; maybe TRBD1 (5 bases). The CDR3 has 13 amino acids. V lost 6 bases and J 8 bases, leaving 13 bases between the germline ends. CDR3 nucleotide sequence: TGTGCCAGCAGCTCAGCCAGGGTAGAAAAACTGTTTTTT. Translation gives CASSSARVEKLFF.

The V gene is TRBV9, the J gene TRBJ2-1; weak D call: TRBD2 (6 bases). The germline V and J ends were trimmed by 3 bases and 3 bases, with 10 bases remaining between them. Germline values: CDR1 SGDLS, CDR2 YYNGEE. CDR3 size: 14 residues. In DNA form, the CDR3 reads TGTGCCAGCAGCGGCGGACTACTCTACAATGAGCAGTTCTTC. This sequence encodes CASSGGLLYNEQFF.

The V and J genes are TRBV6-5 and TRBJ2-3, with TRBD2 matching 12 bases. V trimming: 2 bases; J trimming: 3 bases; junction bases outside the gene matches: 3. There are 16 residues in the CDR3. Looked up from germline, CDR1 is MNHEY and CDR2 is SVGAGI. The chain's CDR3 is CASSYATSGGTDTQYF. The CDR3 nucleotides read TGTGCCAGCAGTTACGCCACTAGCGGGGGGACAGATACGCAGTATTTT.

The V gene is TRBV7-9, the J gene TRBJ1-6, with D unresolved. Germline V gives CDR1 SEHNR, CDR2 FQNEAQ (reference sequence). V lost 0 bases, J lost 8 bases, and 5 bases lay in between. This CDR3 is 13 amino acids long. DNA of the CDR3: TGTGCCAGCAGCTTAGCGCCGGATTCACCCCTCCACTTT. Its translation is CASSLAPDSPLHF.

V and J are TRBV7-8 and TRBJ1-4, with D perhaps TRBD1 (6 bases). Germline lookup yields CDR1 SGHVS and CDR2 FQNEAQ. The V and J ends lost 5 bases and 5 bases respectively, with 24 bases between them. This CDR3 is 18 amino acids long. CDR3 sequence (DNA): TGTGCCAGCAGCCCCGAGCGGGGATGGGGACAAAGAAATGAAAAACTGTTTTTT. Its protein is CASSPERGWGQRNEKLFF.

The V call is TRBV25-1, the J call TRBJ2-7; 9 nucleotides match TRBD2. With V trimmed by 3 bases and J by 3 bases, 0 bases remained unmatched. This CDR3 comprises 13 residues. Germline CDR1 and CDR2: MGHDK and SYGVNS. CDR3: CASSDSGSYEQYF. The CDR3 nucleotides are TGTGCCAGCAGTGATAGCGGGAGCTACGAGCAGTACTTC.

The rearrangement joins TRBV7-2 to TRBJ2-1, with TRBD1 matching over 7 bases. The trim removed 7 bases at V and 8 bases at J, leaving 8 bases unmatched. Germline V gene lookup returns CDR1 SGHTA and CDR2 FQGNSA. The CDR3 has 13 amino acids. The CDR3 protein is CASTHRGGYEQFF. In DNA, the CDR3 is TGTGCCAGCACCCACCGAGGGGGCTATGAGCAGTTCTTC.

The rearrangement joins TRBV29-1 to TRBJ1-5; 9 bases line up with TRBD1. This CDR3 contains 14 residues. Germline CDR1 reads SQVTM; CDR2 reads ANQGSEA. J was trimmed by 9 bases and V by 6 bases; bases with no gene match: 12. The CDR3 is CSVVPGQGRGPQHF. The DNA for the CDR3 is TGCAGCGTGGTCCCGGGACAGGGACGGGGGCCCCAGCATTTT.

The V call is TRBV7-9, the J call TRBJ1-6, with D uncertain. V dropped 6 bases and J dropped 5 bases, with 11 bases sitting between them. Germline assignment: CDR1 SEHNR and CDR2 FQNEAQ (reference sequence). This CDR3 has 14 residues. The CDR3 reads CASRPDGDNSPLHF. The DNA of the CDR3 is TGTGCCAGCAGACCGGACGGAGATAATTCACCCCTCCACTTT.

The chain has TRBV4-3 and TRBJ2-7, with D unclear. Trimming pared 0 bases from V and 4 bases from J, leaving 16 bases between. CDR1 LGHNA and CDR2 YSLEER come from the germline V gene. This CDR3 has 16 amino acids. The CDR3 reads CASSQDIDSGQYEQYF. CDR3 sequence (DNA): TGCGCCAGCAGCCAAGATATCGATAGTGGGCAATACGAGCAGTACTTC.

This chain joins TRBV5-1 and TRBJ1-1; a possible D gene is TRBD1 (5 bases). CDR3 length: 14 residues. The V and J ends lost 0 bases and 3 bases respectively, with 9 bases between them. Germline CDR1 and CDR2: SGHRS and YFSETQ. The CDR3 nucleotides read TGCGCCAGCAGCTTGGTGGGGCAAGACACTGAAGCTTTCTTT. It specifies CASSLVGQDTEAFF.

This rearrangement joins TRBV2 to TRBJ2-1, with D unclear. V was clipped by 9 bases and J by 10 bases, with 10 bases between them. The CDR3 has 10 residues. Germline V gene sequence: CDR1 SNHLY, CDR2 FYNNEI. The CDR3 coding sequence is TGTGCCAGATACGCCAGCGAGCAGTTCTTC. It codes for CARYASEQFF.

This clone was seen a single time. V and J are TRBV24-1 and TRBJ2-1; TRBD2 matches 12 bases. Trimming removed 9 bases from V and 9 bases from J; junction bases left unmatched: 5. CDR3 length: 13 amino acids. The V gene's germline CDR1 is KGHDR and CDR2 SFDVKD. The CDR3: CATQPGLAGEQFF. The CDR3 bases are TGTGCCACCCAACCGGGACTAGCGGGTGAGCAGTTCTTC.

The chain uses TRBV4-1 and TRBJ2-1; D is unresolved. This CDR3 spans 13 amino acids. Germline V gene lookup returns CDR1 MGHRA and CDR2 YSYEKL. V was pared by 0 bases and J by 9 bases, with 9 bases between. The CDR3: CASSQDPGGEQFF. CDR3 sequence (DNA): TGCGCCAGCAGCCAAGATCCGGGCGGTGAGCAGTTCTTC.

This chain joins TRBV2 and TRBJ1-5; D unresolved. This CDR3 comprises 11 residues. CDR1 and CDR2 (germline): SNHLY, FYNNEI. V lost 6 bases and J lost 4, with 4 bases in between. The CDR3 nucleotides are TGTGCCAGCAGCGGAAATCAGCCCCAGCATTTT. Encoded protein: CASSGNQPQHF.

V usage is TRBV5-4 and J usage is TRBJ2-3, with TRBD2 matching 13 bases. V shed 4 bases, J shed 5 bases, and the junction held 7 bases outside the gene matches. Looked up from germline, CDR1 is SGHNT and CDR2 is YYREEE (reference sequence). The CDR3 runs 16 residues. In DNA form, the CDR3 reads TGTGCCAGCAGCCCAACTAGCGGGAGGGACGGAGATACGCAGTATTTT. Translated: CASSPTSGRDGDTQYF.

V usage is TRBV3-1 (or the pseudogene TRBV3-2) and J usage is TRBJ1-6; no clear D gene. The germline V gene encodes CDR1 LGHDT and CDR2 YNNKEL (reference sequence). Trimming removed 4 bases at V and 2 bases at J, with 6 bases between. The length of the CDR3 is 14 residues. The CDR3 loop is CASSPTTYNSPLHF. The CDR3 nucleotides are TGTGCCAGCAGCCCGACAACCTATAATTCACCCCTCCACTTT.

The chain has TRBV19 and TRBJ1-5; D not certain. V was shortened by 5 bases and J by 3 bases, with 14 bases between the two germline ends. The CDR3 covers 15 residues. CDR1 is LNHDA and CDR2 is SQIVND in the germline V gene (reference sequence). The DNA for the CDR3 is TGTGCCAGTAGTTCGTCGGACGGCTTCAATCAGCCCCAGCATTTT. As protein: CASSSSDGFNQPQHF. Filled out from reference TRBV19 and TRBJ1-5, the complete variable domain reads DGGITQSPKYLFRKEGQNVTLSCEQNLNHDAMYWYRQDPGQGLRLIYYSQIVNDFQKGDIAEGYSVSREKKESFPLTVTSAQKNPTAFYLCASSSSDGFNQPQHFGDGTRLSIL.

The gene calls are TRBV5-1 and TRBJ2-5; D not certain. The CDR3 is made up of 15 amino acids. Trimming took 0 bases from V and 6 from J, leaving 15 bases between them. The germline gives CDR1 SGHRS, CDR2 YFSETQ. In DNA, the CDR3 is TGCGCCAGCAGCTTGGAGACTCTCGGTGGGCAGACCCAGTACTTC. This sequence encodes CASSLETLGGQTQYF.